This T cell receptor (beta chain) emerged from a study of T cells in tumors and immune-related adverse events listed by TCRdb under 2021. Explained via the paper, the treatment or condition label denotes: nivolumab (PD-1 blockade) given before sampling. The DNeasy Blood and Tissue Kit was used to extract DNA from the formalin-fixed paraffin-embedded specimens. The immunoSEQ assay was used to amplify and sequence the TCR beta locus, producing bulk TCR Vbeta CDR3 data. The source study handled its data this way. Non-productive CDR3s, sequences shorter than 7 amino acids, and those not starting with C or ending with F/W were excluded. Analysis was restricted to specimens with at least 1000 reads, and each clonotype was defined at the amino acid level. Clonality was calculated as 1 minus Pielou's evenness. Library sizes were equalized by abundance-weighted random subsampling with replacement, which was repeated 100 times so that 95% confidence intervals could be reported. Repertoire overlap was quantified with the Morisita overlap index, and the top 40 clones per specimen were checked for overlap with the irAE. TCRdb limited this immuneACCESS table to in-frame rearrangements with V and J called. A share of clones is missing; checked studies link under half to unresolved V genes, and the rest is unexplained. The V and J calls and the clone size are those of that table, but D and trimming were determined from the DNA. A total of 20,000 to 25,000 clones appear in this sample, just over 90% of them only once. The ten largest account for about 1.4% of the sample.

About this clone: Its antigen is unknown. The sample holds no much larger clone one base away, and base qualities are not on file.

Per the germline V gene (reference sequence), LNHDA is the CDR1 and SQIVND is the CDR2. The CDR3 runs 11 amino acids, cysteine and phenylalanine included. The DNA shown is the 33-base CDR3, in frame from base 1. V was cut back by 4 bases and J by 7 bases, leaving a gap of 8 bases between them. This receptor chain uses TRBV19 and TRBJ2-7; the D gene is not confidently resolved. The sample consisted of lymph node tissue, taken from a patient treated with anti-PD-1 therapy. This receptor was identified in a female donor with metastatic renal cell carcinoma. CDR3 sequence: CASSNSGEQYF. The DNA is TGTGCCAGTAGTAACAGTGGGGAGCAGTACTTC.